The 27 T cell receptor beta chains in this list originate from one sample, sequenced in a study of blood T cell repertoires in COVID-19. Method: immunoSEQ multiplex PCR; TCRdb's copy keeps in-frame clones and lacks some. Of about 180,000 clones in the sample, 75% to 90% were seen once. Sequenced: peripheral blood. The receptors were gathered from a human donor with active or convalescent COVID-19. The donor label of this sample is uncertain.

Here the CDR3 reads CASSHGQGPYEQYF. Written as DNA, the CDR3 is TGTGCCAGCAGCCACGGACAGGGACCCTACGAGCAGTACTTC. V gene TRBV7-6 combines with J gene TRBJ2-7; 8 positions agree with TRBD1. Germline V gene data show CDR1 as SGHVS and CDR2 as FNYEAQ. This CDR3 is 14 amino acids long. Trimming removed 5 bases from V and 2 bases from J; junction bases left unmatched: 5.

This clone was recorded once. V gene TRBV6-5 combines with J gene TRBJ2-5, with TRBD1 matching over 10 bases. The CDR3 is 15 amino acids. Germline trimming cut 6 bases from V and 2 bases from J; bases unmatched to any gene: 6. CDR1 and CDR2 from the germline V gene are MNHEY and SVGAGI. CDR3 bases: TGTGCCAGCAGAGCGGGGGACAGGGGACAAGAGACCCAGTACTTC. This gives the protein CASRAGDRGQETQYF.

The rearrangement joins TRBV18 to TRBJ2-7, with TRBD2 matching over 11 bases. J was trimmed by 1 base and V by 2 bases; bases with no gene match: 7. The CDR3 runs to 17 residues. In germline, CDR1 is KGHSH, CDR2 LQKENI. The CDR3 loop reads CASSPVPVAGGSYEQYF. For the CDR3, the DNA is TGTGCCAGCTCACCAGTACCTGTAGCGGGGGGGTCCTACGAGCAGTACTTC. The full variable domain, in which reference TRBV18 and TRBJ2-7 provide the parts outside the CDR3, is NAGVMQNPRHLVRRRGQEARLRCSPMKGHSHVYWYRQLPEEGLKFMVYLQKENIIDESGMPKERFSAEFPKEGPSILRIQQVVRGDSAAYFCASSPVPVAGGSYEQYFGPGTRLTVT.

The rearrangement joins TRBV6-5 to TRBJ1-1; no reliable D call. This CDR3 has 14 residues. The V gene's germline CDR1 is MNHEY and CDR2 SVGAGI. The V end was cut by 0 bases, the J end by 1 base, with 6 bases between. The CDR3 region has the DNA TGTGCCAGCAGTTACTCGTGGCAGAACACTGAAGCTTTCTTT. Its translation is CASSYSWQNTEAFF.

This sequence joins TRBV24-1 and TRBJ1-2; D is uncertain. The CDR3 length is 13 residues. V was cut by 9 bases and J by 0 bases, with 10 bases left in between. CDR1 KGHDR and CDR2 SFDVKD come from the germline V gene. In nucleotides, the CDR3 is TGTGCCACCTCCAAGGAGGCTAACTATGGCTACACCTTC. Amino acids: CATSKEANYGYTF.

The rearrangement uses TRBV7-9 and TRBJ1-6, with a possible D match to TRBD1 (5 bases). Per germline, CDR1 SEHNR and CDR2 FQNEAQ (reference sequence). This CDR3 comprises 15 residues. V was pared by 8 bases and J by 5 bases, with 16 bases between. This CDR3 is CASLPGGSHNSPLHF. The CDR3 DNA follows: TGTGCCAGCCTTCCCGGGGGGTCGCATAATTCACCCCTCCACTTT.

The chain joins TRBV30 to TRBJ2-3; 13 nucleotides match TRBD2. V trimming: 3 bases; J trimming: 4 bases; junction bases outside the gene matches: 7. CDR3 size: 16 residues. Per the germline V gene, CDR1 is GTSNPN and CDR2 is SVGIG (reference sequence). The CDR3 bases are TGTGCCTGGAGATCAACTAGCGGGAGGGCCCCAGATACGCAGTATTTT. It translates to CAWRSTSGRAPDTQYF.

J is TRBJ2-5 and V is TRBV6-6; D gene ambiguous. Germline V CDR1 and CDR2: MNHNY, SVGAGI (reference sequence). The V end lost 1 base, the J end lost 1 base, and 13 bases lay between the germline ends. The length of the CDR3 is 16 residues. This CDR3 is CASSYWQSGLQETQYF. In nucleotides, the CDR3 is TGTGCCAGCAGTTACTGGCAGTCTGGTCTCCAAGAGACCCAGTACTTC.

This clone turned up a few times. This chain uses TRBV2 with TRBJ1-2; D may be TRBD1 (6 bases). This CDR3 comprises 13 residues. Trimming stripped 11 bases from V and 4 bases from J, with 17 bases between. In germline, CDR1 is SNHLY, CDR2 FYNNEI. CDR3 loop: CALMGGQGYGYTF. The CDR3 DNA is TGTGCCCTGATGGGGGGGCAAGGCTATGGCTACACCTTC.

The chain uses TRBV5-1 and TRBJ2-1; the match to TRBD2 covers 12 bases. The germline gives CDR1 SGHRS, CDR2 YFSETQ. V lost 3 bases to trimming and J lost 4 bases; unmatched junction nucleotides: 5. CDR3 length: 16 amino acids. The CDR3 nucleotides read TGCGCCAGCAGCTCCGGACTAGCGGGGTCGTACAATGAGCAGTTCTTC. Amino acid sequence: CASSSGLAGSYNEQFF.

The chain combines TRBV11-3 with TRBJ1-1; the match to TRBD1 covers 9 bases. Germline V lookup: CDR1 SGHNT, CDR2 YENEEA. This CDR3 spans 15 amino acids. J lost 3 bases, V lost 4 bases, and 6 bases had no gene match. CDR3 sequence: CASSSGTGRDTEAFF. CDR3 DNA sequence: TGTGCCAGCAGCTCTGGGACAGGGAGAGACACTGAAGCTTTCTTT. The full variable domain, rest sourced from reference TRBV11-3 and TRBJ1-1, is EAGVVQSPRYKIIEKKQPVAFWCNPISGHNTLYWYLQNLGQGPELLIRYENEEAVDDSQLPKDRFSAERLKGVDSTLKIQPAELGDSAVYLCASSSGTGRDTEAFFGQGTRLTVV.

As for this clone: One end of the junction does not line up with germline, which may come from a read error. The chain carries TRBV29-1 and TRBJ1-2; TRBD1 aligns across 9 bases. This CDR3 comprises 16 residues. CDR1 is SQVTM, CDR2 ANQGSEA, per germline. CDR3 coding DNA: TGCAGCGTTGAAGAGGGACAGGGCGGGAATCTATGGATGGCCTTTTTC. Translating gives CSVEEGQGGNLWMAFF.

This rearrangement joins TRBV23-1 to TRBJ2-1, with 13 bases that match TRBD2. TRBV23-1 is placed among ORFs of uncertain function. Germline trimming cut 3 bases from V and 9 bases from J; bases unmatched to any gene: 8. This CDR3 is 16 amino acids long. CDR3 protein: CASSQRTSGRGCEQFF. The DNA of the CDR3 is TGCGCCAGCAGTCAGAGGACTAGCGGGAGAGGGTGTGAGCAGTTCTTC.

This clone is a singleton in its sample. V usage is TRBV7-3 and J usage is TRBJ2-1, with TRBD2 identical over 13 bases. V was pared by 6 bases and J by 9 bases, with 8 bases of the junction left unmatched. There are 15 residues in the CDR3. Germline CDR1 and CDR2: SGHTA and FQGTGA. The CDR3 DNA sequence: TGTGCCAGCAGTTACGGGACTAGCGGGGCAGGTGAGCAGTTCTTC. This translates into CASSYGTSGAGEQFF. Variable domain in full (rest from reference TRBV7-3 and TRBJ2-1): GAGVSQTPSNKVTEKGKYVELRCDPISGHTALYWYRQSLGQGPEFLIYFQGTGAADDSGLPNDRFFAVRPEGSVSTLKIQRTERGDSAVYLCASSYGTSGAGEQFFGPGTRLTVL.

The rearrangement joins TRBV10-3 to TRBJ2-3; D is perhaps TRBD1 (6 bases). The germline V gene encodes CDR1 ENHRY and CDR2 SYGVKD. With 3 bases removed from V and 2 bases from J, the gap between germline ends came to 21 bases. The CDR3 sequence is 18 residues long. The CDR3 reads CAISESGDTPMATDTQYF. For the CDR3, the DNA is TGTGCCATCAGTGAAAGTGGGGACACTCCAATGGCCACAGATACGCAGTATTTT.

The CDR3 sequence: CASSIGLWGTSGRTHSYNEQFF. In DNA form, the CDR3 reads TGTGCCAGTAGTATCGGGTTGTGGGGGACTAGCGGGAGGACCCATTCCTACAATGAGCAGTTCTTC. V is TRBV19 and J is TRBJ2-1; 15 nucleotides align to TRBD2. This CDR3 comprises 22 residues. Per the germline V gene, CDR1 is LNHDA and CDR2 is SQIVND (reference sequence). V trimming: 3 bases; J trimming: 1 base; junction bases outside the gene matches: 16.

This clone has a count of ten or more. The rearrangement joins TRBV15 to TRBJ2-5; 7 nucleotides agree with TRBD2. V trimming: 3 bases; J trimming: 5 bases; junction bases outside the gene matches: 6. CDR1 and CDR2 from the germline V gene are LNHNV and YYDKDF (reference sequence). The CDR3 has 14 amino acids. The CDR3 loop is CATSSGWEGETQYF. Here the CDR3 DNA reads TGTGCCACCAGCAGCGGGTGGGAGGGCGAGACCCAGTACTTC.

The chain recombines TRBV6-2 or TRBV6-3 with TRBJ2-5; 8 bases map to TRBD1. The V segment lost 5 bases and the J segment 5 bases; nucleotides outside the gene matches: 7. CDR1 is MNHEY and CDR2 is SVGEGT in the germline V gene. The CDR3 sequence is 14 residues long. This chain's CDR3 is CASSRRQGWETQYF. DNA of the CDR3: TGTGCCAGCAGTCGTCGACAGGGGTGGGAGACCCAGTACTTC.

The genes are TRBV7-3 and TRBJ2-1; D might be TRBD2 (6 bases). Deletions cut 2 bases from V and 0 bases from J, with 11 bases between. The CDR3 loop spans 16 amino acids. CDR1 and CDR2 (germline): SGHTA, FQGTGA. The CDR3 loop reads CASSLDGGNSYNEQFF. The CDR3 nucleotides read TGTGCCAGCAGCTTAGATGGAGGGAACTCCTACAATGAGCAGTTCTTC.

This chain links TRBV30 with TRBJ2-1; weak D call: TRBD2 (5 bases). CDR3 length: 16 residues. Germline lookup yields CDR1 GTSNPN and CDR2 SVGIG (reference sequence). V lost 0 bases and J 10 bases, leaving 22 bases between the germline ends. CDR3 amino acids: CAWSVRRLAGRGEQFF. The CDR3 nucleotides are TGTGCCTGGAGTGTACGTCGGCTAGCCGGCCGCGGGGAGCAGTTCTTC.

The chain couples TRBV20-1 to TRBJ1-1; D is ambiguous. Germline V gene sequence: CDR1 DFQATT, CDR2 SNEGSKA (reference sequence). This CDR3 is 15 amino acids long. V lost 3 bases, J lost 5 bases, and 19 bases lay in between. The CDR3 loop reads CSASVSGPRETEAFF. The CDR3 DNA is TGCAGTGCTAGTGTATCAGGCCCTCGAGAGACTGAAGCTTTCTTT.

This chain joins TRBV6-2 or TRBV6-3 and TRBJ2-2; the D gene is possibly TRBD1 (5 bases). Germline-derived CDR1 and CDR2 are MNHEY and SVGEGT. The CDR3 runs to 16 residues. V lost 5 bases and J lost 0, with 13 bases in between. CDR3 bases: TGTGCCAGCAGTCTTCTTAGGGGTTCGAACACCGGGGAGCTGTTTTTT. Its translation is CASSLLRGSNTGELFF.

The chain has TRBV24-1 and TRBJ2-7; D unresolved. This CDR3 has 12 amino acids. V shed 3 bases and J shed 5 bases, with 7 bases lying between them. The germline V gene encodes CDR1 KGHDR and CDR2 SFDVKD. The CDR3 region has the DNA TGTGCCACCAGTGATCCGTTTGACGAGCAGTACTTC. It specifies CATSDPFDEQYF.

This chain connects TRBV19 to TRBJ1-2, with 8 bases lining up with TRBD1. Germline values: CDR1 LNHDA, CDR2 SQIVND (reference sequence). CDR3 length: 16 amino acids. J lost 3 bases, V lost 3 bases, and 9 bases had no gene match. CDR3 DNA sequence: TGTGCCAGTAGTATCGCCCGGGACAGGCTTGACTATGGCTACACCTTC. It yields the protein CASSIARDRLDYGYTF. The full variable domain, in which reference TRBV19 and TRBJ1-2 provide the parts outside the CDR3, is DGGITQSPKYLFRKEGQNVTLSCEQNLNHDAMYWYRQDPGQGLRLIYYSQIVNDFQKGDIAEGYSVSREKKESFPLTVTSAQKNPTAFYLCASSIARDRLDYGYTFGSGTRLTVV.

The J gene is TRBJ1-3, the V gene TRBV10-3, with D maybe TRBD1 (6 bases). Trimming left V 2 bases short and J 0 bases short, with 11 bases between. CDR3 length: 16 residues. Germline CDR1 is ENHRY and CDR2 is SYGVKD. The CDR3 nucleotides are TGTGCCATCAGTGAGGCGGGGGGCCTCTCTGGAAACACCATATATTTT. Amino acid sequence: CAISEAGGLSGNTIYF.

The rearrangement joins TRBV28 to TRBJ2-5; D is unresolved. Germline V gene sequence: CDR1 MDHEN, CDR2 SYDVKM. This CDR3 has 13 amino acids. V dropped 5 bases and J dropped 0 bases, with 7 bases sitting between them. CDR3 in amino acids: CASSKLNQETQYF. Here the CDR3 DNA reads TGTGCCAGCAGTAAGCTCAACCAAGAGACCCAGTACTTC.

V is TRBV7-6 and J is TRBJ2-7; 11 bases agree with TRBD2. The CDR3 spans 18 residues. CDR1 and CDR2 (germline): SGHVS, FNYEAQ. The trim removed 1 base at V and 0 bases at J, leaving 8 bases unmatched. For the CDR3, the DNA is TGTGCCAGCAGCTTAGGGCTAGCGGGGGGTCCGACCTCCTACGAGCAGTACTTC. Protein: CASSLGLAGGPTSYEQYF.